This TCR beta chain emerged from a study of graft-versus-host responses after intestinal transplantation. A word on this clone: Its target is unknown.

Profiling relied on immunoSEQ multiplex PCR, and the TCRdb table lists in-frame clones only, not all of them. The table includes roughly 89,000 clones, roughly 91% detected once. V was pared by 2 bases and J by 8 bases, with 6 bases between. This CDR3 is built from 12 residues. From germline, CDR1 is SEHNR and CDR2 FQNEAQ (reference sequence). The rearrangement links TRBV7-9 to TRBJ1-4; D unresolved. The receptor was derived from a human donor who received an intestinal transplant. The sample in question was unstimulated CD4+ T cells sorted from spleen or lymph node cells, obtained before intestinal transplant. CDR3 amino acids: CASSLNLEKLFF. The CDR3 region has the DNA TGTGCCAGCAGCTTAAACCTAGAAAAACTGTTTTTT.